Only one count was recorded for the clone carrying this T cell receptor beta chain. This CDR3 comprises 13 residues. The germline CDR1 and CDR2 sequences are SNHLY and FYNNEI. V lost 8 bases to trimming and J lost 3 bases, with 11 bases between them. The sample is drawn from a study of blood T cell repertoires in COVID-19. Study processing details: Amplification of reference gene primers provided the estimated nucleated cell counts. Libraries were prepared by immunoSEQ multiplex PCR; TCRdb keeps only in-frame clonotypes and omits some of them. V and J calls plus clone size are reproduced from that table; the DNA served to infer D and trimming. The sample has over 250,000 clones; about 88% are singletons.

The chain has TRBV2 and TRBJ2-1, with TRBD1 as a possible D gene (6 bases). The receptor comes from a woman aged 60-75 years in a cohort exposed to, infected with or recovered from COVID-19 (not recorded which). The sample comprised PBMCs or T cells enriched from blood (not recorded which). CDR3 protein: CASEAGDYNEQFF. The DNA of the CDR3 is TGTGCCAGCGAGGCAGGGGACTACAATGAGCAGTTCTTC.